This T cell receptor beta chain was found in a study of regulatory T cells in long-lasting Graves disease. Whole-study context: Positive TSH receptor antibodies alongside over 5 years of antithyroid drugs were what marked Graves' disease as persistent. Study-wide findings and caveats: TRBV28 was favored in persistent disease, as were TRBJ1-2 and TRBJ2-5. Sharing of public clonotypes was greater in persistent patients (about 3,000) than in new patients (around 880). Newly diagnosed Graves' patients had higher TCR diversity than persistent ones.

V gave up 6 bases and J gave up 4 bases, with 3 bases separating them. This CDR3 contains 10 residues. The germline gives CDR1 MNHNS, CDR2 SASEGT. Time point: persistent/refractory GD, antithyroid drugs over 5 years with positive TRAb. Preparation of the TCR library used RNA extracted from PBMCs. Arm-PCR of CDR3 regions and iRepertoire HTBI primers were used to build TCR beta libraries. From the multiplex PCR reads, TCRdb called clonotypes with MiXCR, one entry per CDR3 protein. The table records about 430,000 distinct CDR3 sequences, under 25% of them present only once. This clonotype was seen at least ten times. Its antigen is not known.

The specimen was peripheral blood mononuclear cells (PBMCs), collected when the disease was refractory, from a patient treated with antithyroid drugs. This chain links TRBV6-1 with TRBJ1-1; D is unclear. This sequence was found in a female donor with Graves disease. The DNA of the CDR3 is TGTGCCAGCAGAATCACTGAAGCTTTCTTT. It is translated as CASRITEAFF.